The 9 T cell receptor beta chains below all came from one sample that was sequenced in a study of PD-1 blockade in classical Hodgkin lymphoma (dated by TCRdb to about 2020). The method behind the library was the immunoSEQ multiplex PCR assay. The clones in this table, taken by TCRdb from immuneACCESS, are in-frame only. Not every clone is retained; where verified, under half of the shortfall comes from an unresolved V gene, and the cause of the rest is unknown. This sample lists 11,000 to 15,000 clones; 70% to 85% were detected once. Roughly a quarter of the sample belongs to the ten largest clones. What the time point label conveys for this sample: cycle 1 day 1 (C1D1), immediately before nivolumab initiation. Every trial patient had relapsed following autologous stem cell transplantation, and prior brentuximab vedotin exposure was what differed among cohorts A, B and C. Sequenced here: peripheral blood mononuclear cells (PBMCs), sampled at baseline. Source of these receptors: a human donor with classical Hodgkin lymphoma.

The chain has TRBV5-1 and TRBJ2-3; D possibly uses TRBD1 or TRBD2 (6 bases each). Germline values: CDR1 SGHRS, CDR2 YFSETQ. This CDR3 has 15 amino acids. The V end was cut by 1 base, the J end by 1 base, with 10 bases between. The CDR3 region has the DNA TGCGCCAGCAGCTTGAGGGGGGCCCGCACAGATACGCAGTATTTT. Residues: CASSLRGARTDTQYF.

The chain joins TRBV2 to TRBJ1-4, with D possibly TRBD1 on 5 matching bases. V was pared by 4 bases and J by 1 base, with 7 bases between. CDR1 and CDR2 from the germline V gene are SNHLY and FYNNEI. This CDR3 has 14 amino acids. CDR3 amino acids: CASSAQGTNEKLFF. The CDR3 bases are TGTGCCAGCAGTGCGCAGGGAACTAATGAAAAACTGTTTTTT.

The chain couples TRBV6-4 to TRBJ2-3; 11 nucleotides agree with TRBD2. V lost 6 bases to trimming and J lost 7 bases; unmatched junction nucleotides: 9. The CDR3 contains 15 residues. Looked up from germline, CDR1 is MRHNA and CDR2 is SNTAGT. This CDR3 reads CASSGTSGPSYTQYF. In DNA, the CDR3 is TGTGCCAGCAGCGGGACTAGCGGTCCTTCGTATACGCAGTATTTT.

The gene calls are TRBV7-9 and TRBJ2-2; 8 bases are a match to TRBD2. The CDR3 runs to 16 residues. Germline CDR1 reads SEHNR; CDR2 reads FQNEAQ (reference sequence). The J segment lost 3 bases and the V segment lost 1 base, leaving 4 bases of the junction unmatched. Here the CDR3 reads CASSLVAGPYTGELFF. The DNA of the CDR3 is TGTGCCAGCAGCTTAGTAGCGGGGCCATACACCGGGGAGCTGTTTTTT.

The sample holds one count of this clone. The chain uses TRBV20-1 and TRBJ1-2; D is unresolved. This CDR3 comprises 10 residues. Germline loops: CDR1 DFQATT, CDR2 SNEGSKA (reference sequence). V lost 5 bases and J 5 bases, leaving 6 bases between the germline ends. The CDR3 spells CSAQEYGYTF. The CDR3 DNA sequence: TGCAGTGCTCAGGAGTATGGCTACACCTTC.

The V call is TRBV4-1, the J call TRBJ1-4; TRBD1 matches 10 bases. The junction had 8 bases not matched to a gene; V was cut back by 5 bases and J by 8 bases. The CDR3 covers 15 residues. The germline CDR1 and CDR2 sequences are MGHRA and YSYEKL. CDR3 coding DNA: TGCGCCAGCAGCTACCGGGACAGGGGTGAAGAAAAACTGTTTTTT. Protein product: CASSYRDRGEEKLFF.

The CDR3 region is CASSHLVSGGYNEQFF. The CDR3 coding sequence is TGTGCCAGCAGCCACCTCGTCAGTGGGGGGTACAATGAGCAGTTCTTC. This chain joins TRBV27 and TRBJ2-1; D is perhaps TRBD2 (6 bases). CDR3 length: 16 amino acids. Between the trimmed V and J ends, which lost 6 bases and 4 bases, there was a span of 19 bases. CDR1 and CDR2 from the germline V gene are MNHEY and SMNVEV (reference sequence).

This chain uses TRBV4-1 with TRBJ1-1; D not certain. Germline CDR1 and CDR2: MGHRA and YSYEKL. The V and J ends lost 1 base and 6 bases respectively, with 9 bases between them. The CDR3 spans 13 residues. Here the CDR3 reads CASSQAWGSEAFF. CDR3 DNA: TGCGCCAGCAGCCAAGCCTGGGGATCTGAAGCTTTCTTT.

The CDR3 sequence is CASSIGSGAYEQYF. Here the CDR3 DNA reads TGTGCCAGCAGCATCGGATCAGGGGCCTACGAGCAGTACTTC. This chain uses TRBV14 with TRBJ2-7; D is perhaps TRBD1 (6 bases). The ends were cut back, 5 bases at V and 2 bases at J, with 13 bases in the middle. The length of the CDR3 is 14 residues. Germline CDR1 and CDR2: SGHDN and FVKESK. Using reference TRBV14 and TRBJ2-7 for the parts outside the CDR3, the full variable domain is EAGVTQFPSHSVIEKGQTVTLRCDPISGHDNLYWYRRVMGKEIKFLLHFVKESKQDESGMPNNRFLAERTGGTYSTLKVQPAELEDSGVYFCASSIGSGAYEQYFGPGTRLTVT.